One and the same sample provided the 3 T cell receptor beta chains below, sequenced in a study of human T cells and chemical hapten exposure. TCRdb called the RACE reads again in MiXCR, with one record for every CDR3 protein. Among approximately 71,000 distinct CDR3 sequences listed, 8.5% to 14% were seen once. Time point noted: patch test 3, about 24 weeks after DPC sensitization. As for treatment: therapeutic diphenylcyclopropenone sensitization with weekly scalp DPC. The material was whole blood, obtained in connection with sensitization to the hapten diphenylcyclopropenone (DPC). All receptors derive from a woman between 45 and 60 years old with alopecia areata. Some clones in this sample may be carry-over from other donors' samples.

This clonotype was detected ten times or more. The chain joins TRBV7-9 to TRBJ2-5; D unclear. V was pared by 5 bases and J by 5 bases, with 24 bases between. Per the germline V gene, CDR1 is SEHNR and CDR2 is FQNEAQ (reference sequence). The CDR3 is 17 residues long. CDR3 loop: CASSPSPTVTSGETQYF. The CDR3, as DNA: TGTGCCAGCAGCCCATCCCCCACGGTGACGTCTGGTGAGACCCAGTACTTC.

The chain couples TRBV4-1 to TRBJ1-5, with 8 bases lining up with TRBD1. CDR1 and CDR2 from the germline V gene are MGHRA and YSYEKL. The CDR3 runs 19 residues. The junction had 13 bases not matched to a gene; V was cut back by 3 bases and J by 0 bases. In nucleotides, the CDR3 is TGCGCCAGCAGCCACACACCGGGACAGGCCGGATCTAGCAATCAGCCCCAGCATTTT. Translation gives CASSHTPGQAGSSNQPQHF.

This clonotype was seen at least ten times. The rearrangement joins TRBV5-1 to TRBJ1-5; 7 bases agree with TRBD1. The CDR3 is made up of 14 amino acids. After removal of 4 bases from V and 2 bases from J, the junction contained 3 bases not matched to a gene. Germline V gene data show CDR1 as SGHRS and CDR2 as YFSETQ. CDR3 loop: CASSPGTGNQPQHF. In DNA form, the CDR3 reads TGCGCCAGCAGCCCCGGGACAGGCAATCAGCCCCAGCATTTT.